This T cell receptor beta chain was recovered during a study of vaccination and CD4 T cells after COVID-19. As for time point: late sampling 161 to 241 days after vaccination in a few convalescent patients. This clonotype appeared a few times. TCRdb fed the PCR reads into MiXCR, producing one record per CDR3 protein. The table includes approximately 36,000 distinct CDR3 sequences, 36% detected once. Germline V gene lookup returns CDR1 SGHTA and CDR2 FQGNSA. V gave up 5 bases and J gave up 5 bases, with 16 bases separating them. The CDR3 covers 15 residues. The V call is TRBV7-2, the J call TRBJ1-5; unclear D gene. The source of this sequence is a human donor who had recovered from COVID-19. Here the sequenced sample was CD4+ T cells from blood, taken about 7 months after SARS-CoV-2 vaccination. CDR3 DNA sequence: TGTGCCAGCAGCGCAAGCGTGGAGGGCTATCAGCCCCAGCATTTT. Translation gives CASSASVEGYQPQHF.